This T cell receptor beta chain is drawn from a study of OX40 agonist ivuxolimab in advanced cancers. Looking at the study overall: Ivuxolimab, which targeted the costimulatory receptor OX40 (CD134), was an agonistic, fully human IgG2 monoclonal antibody. The paper reports the monotherapy dose-escalation portion (N = 52 patients) of the phase I ivuxolimab trial. Partial responses were achieved by three dose-escalation patients, of whom one had hepatocellular carcinoma and two had cutaneous melanoma. Of the roughly 52 patients in dose escalation, some 20 had hepatocellular carcinoma, roughly 15 had melanoma, 9 had renal cell carcinoma and 9 had head and neck cancer. Peripheral TCRbeta sequencing was intended to test whether TCR sequence diversity was altered and clonal T-cell expansion was caused by ivuxolimab. A male proportion of roughly 80% and a mean age of approximately 60 years, ranging from roughly 20 to 80, were recorded for the dose-escalation cohort. Prior anti-PD-1, anti-PD-L1 or anti-CTLA-4 therapy was permitted, and checkpoint inhibitors had been received by about 36% of dose-escalation patients. Intravenous ivuxolimab was administered to patients every 2 weeks at six dose levels: 0.01, 0.1, 0.3, 1.5, 3 and 10 mg/kg. What the research found in general, with its limitations: Partial responders in the 0.1-3.0 mg/kg groups had among the lowest normalized peripheral clonal expansion, especially among CD8+ T cells. Low levels of normalized T-cell clonal expansion were also shown by some nonresponding patients. Antigen specificity was not determined for the clonally expanded peripheral T cells. At doses from 0.1 to 3.0 mg/kg, clonal expansion was seen in both CD4+ and CD8+ blood T cells between baseline and week 6. After ivuxolimab, more expanded clones were found on average in CD8+ T cells than in CD4+ T cells.

Sequences LGHNA (CDR1) and YSLEER (CDR2) are obtained from the germline V gene. From the cysteine through the phenylalanine, the CDR3 covers 15 amino acids. Only the CDR3 region is kept as DNA, spanning 45 bases read in frame from base 1. Cut back by 0 bases and 3 bases, the V and J ends lie 12 bases apart. Patients with autoimmune disease history or receiving systemic immunosuppression were excluded from the trial. Peripheral blood for TCR sequencing was collected from all dose cohorts at baseline, on cycle 4 day 1, and on cycle 7 day 1. Samples were obtained from an open-label, multicenter, first-in-human phase I dose-escalation trial of ivuxolimab. Adults with locally advanced or metastatic melanoma, renal cell carcinoma, hepatocellular carcinoma or head and neck squamous cell carcinoma were enrolled in the trial. CD4+ and CD8+ T cells were sorted separately from peripheral blood before TCR sequencing.

In regard to this clone: No cognate antigen has been identified for it. Base quality data are lacking; no much larger clone is found one base away.

To sequence the TCRbeta CDR3 region, genomic DNA was isolated from the sorted cells. TCRbeta CDR3 regions were sequenced using the immunoSEQ Assay. This immuneACCESS table, as held by TCRdb, lists in-frame sequences with V and J called but not all clones. Of the missing ones, under half trace to an unresolved V gene in checked studies; the others have no known cause. Counted in this sample were about 58,000 clones; about nine tenths of them appeared once. The ten largest clonotypes hold 3.8% of the sample. The source was CD4+ or CD8+ T cells sorted from blood, collected in a trial of the OX40 agonist ivuxolimab. The chain employs TRBV4-3 and TRBJ2-7, with TRBD2 perhaps the D gene, on 6 matching bases. The receptor's source is an adult with an advanced solid tumor such as melanoma, head and neck, liver or kidney cancer. The CDR3 in this case is CASSQETSGDYEQYF. The DNA sequence follows: TGCGCCAGCAGCCAAGAGACTAGTGGAGACTACGAGCAGTACTTC.